This is a list of T cell receptor beta chains from one sample in a study of T-cell memory formation after mild COVID-19. TCRdb fed the 5' RACE reads into MiXCR, producing one record per CDR3 protein. The sample includes 150,000 to 200,000 distinct CDR3 sequences, roughly 31% seen only once; the top ten take more than 10%. Sequencing input: PBMCs or a T cell subset sorted from them (not recorded which). The receptors originated from an adult woman who had mild COVID-19 (a few samples of this study predate the infection). Cell type and time point are not known. Both conserved end residues are part of each CDR3. D genes are given only for firm matches. For some rows the clone size is stated as once, few or many, or as a class when expanded; others skip it.

clone_size,d_call,j_call,v_call,cdr3_aa,cdr3_nt
-,-,TRBJ1-1,TRBV7-6,CASSFSWNTEAFF,TGTGCCAGCAGCTTTTCATGGAACACTGAAGCTTTCTTT
-,-,TRBJ2-1,TRBV11-2,CASSLLAASYNEQFF,TGTGCCAGCAGCTTATTAGCGGCCTCCTACAATGAGCAGTTCTTC
-,-,TRBJ1-6,TRBV30,CAWSVRQKYNSPLHF,TGTGCCTGGAGTGTACGACAGAAATATAATTCACCCCTCCACTTT
few,-,TRBJ1-1,TRBV6-6,CASSYRYTEAFF,TGTGCCAGCAGTTATCGGTACACTGAAGCTTTCTTT
-,TRBD2,TRBJ2-3,TRBV7-6,CASSLVASGGPDTQYF,TGTGCCAGCAGCTTAGTAGCTAGCGGGGGCCCAGATACGCAGTATTTT
-,TRBD2,TRBJ2-1,TRBV7-9,CASSPRGLAGVWDEQFF,TGTGCCAGCAGCCCGCGGGGGCTAGCGGGAGTCTGGGATGAGCAGTTCTTC
few,-,TRBJ2-3,TRBV5-1,CASSPGGREYVADTQYF,TGCGCCAGCAGCCCCGGGGGTCGGGAGTACGTGGCAGATACGCAGTATTTT
-,-,TRBJ1-3,TRBV3-1,CASSQDRTRNTIYF,TGTGCCAGCAGCCAAGATCGCACTAGAAACACCATATATTTT
few,-,TRBJ1-2,TRBV14,CASSQDTSFYGYTF,TGTGCCAGCAGCCAAGACACCAGCTTCTATGGCTACACCTTC
-,TRBD1,TRBJ1-1,TRBV19,CASSKGQGSTEAFF,TGTGCCAGTAGTAAAGGACAGGGTAGCACTGAAGCTTTCTTT
-,-,TRBJ2-2,TRBV7-9,CASSGPGDTGELFF,TGTGCCAGCAGCGGCCCGGGGGACACCGGGGAGCTGTTTTTT
-,-,TRBJ1-4,TRBV6-6,CASSYSALNEKLFF,TGTGCCAGCAGTTACTCGGCTCTCAATGAAAAACTGTTTTTT
few,TRBD2,TRBJ2-7,TRBV20-1,CSAGSGGFPYEQYF,TGCAGTGCTGGTAGCGGGGGGTTCCCCTACGAGCAGTACTTC
many,-,TRBJ2-3,TRBV11-2,CASSFPDTQYF,TGTGCCAGCAGCTTCCCAGATACGCAGTATTTT
-,-,TRBJ2-4,TRBV12-3/TRBV12-4,CASSSTFDIQYF,TGTGCCAGCAGTTCAACCTTCGACATTCAGTACTTC
-,TRBD1,TRBJ2-7,TRBV20-1,CSAPPGQGAVYEQYF,TGCAGTGCTCCCCCGGGACAGGGGGCCGTGTACGAGCAGTACTTC
few,TRBD2,TRBJ2-7,TRBV7-2,CASSRLAGGNEQYF,TGTGCCAGCAGCCGACTAGCGGGGGGAAACGAGCAGTACTTC
few,-,TRBJ2-7,TRBV15,CATSRDRGYEQYF,TGTGCCACCAGCAGAGATCGAGGCTACGAGCAGTACTTC
-,TRBD1,TRBJ2-7,TRBV12-3/TRBV12-4,CASSFQTGNEQYF,TGTGCCAGCAGTTTCCAGACAGGGAATGAGCAGTACTTC
-,-,TRBJ2-2,TRBV4-1,CASSQARFGTPGELFF,TGCGCCAGCAGCCAAGCGAGGTTTGGGACCCCCGGGGAGCTGTTTTTT
-,TRBD1,TRBJ2-7,TRBV5-1,CASSLGQGKYEQYF,TGCGCCAGCAGCTTGGGACAGGGCAAATACGAGCAGTACTTC
-,-,TRBJ2-5,TRBV7-9,CASSLPQGGQETQYF,TGTGCCAGCAGCTTACCGCAGGGGGGACAAGAGACCCAGTACTTC
few,-,TRBJ1-1,TRBV29-1,CSVERDLRFAFF,TGCAGCGTTGAACGAGACCTCCGGTTCGCTTTCTTT
-,-,TRBJ1-6,TRBV27,CASSPSVYNSPLHF,TGTGCCAGCAGCCCGTCCGTCTATAATTCACCCCTCCACTTT
-,-,TRBJ2-1,TRBV10-3,CAIGTGANGEQFF,TGTGCCATCGGGACGGGGGCCAACGGTGAGCAGTTCTTC
-,TRBD2,TRBJ2-1,TRBV7-9,CASSWSGRGSNEQFF,TGTGCCAGCAGCTGGAGCGGGAGGGGGTCGAATGAGCAGTTCTTC
-,-,TRBJ2-7,TRBV7-6,CASSINTYEQYF,TGTGCCAGCAGCATAAACACCTACGAGCAGTACTTC
-,-,TRBJ1-4,TRBV7-9,CASSLVGYEKLFF,TGTGCCAGCAGCTTAGTCGGTTATGAAAAACTGTTTTTT
-,-,TRBJ2-7,TRBV12-3/TRBV12-4,CASSFLETYEQYF,TGTGCCAGCAGTTTCCTGGAAACCTACGAGCAGTACTTC
few,TRBD2,TRBJ2-7,TRBV19,CASRRAGTTNYEQYF,TGTGCCAGTAGGCGCGCCGGGACTACAAACTACGAGCAGTACTTC
-,-,TRBJ2-3,TRBV15,CATRADRASRSDTQYF,TGTGCCACCAGAGCCGACCGGGCCAGCCGCTCAGATACGCAGTATTTT
few,TRBD1,TRBJ2-5,TRBV5-6,CASSLLQGAGGETQYF,TGTGCCAGCAGCTTACTTCAGGGGGCAGGGGGAGAGACCCAGTACTTC
few,TRBD2,TRBJ2-7,TRBV4-3,CASSQDLGGRAYEQYF,TGCGCCAGCAGCCAAGATCTTGGCGGGAGGGCCTACGAGCAGTACTTC
few,-,TRBJ2-7,TRBV5-1,CASSLQDGYEQYF,TGCGCCAGCAGCTTACAGGATGGGTACGAGCAGTACTTC
-,-,TRBJ1-1,TRBV19,CASTHRVGTEAFF,TGTGCCAGTACCCACAGGGTGGGCACTGAAGCTTTCTTT
-,-,TRBJ2-6,TRBV4-1,CASSPNPNRVRDDYGGANVLTF,TGCGCCAGCAGCCCTAACCCCAATCGGGTCCGGGATGATTACGGAGGGGCCAACGTCCTGACTTTC
-,-,TRBJ1-1,TRBV5-1,CASSLARQGNTEAFF,TGCGCCAGCAGCTTGGCCCGCCAGGGGAACACTGAAGCTTTCTTT
-,-,TRBJ2-3,TRBV27,CASGMGVGYTQYF,TGTGCCAGCGGAATGGGAGTTGGGTATACGCAGTATTTT
-,TRBD2,TRBJ2-3,TRBV5-1,CASSLSGVNTDTQYF,TGCGCCAGCAGCTTGAGCGGGGTTAACACAGATACGCAGTATTTT
few,TRBD2,TRBJ2-1,TRBV6-2/TRBV6-3,CASSYSTSGSSEQFF,TGTGCCAGCAGTTACTCTACTAGCGGGAGTAGTGAGCAGTTCTTC